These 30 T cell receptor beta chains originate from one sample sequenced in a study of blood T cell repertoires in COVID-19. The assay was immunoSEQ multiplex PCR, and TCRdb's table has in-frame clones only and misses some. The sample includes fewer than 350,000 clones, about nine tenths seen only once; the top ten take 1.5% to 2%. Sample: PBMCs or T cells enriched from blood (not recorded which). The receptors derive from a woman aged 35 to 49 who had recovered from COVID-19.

The CDR3 region is CASSYPLGQSQPQHF. The CDR3 nucleotides read TGTGCCAGCAGTTACCCGTTAGGACAGAGTCAGCCCCAGCATTTT. The chain couples TRBV6-6 to TRBJ1-5; a weak D match, TRBD1 (6 bases). Germline assignment: CDR1 MNHNY and CDR2 SVGAGI (reference sequence). The CDR3 runs to 15 residues. V lost 2 bases and J 6 bases, leaving 14 bases between the germline ends.

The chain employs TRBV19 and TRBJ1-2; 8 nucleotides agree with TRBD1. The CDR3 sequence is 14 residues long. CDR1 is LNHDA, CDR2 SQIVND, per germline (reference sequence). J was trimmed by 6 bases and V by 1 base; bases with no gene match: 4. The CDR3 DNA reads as TGTGCCAGTAGTATAGGCCCAGGGGGCCATGGCTACACCTTC. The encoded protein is CASSIGPGGHGYTF. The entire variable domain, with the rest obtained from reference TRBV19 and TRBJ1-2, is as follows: DGGITQSPKYLFRKEGQNVTLSCEQNLNHDAMYWYRQDPGQGLRLIYYSQIVNDFQKGDIAEGYSVSREKKESFPLTVTSAQKNPTAFYLCASSIGPGGHGYTFGSGTRLTVV.

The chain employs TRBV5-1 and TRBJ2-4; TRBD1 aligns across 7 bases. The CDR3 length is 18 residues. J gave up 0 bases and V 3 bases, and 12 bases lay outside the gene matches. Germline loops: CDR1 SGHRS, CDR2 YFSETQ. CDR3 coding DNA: TGCGCCAGCAGCTCATTGGGGGACAGCCCTGGAGCCAAAAACATTCAGTACTTC. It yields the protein CASSSLGDSPGAKNIQYF.

CDR3 sequence: CASNSVGTGSYNEQFF. DNA of the CDR3: TGTGCCAGCAACTCAGTCGGGACAGGATCTTACAATGAGCAGTTCTTC. V usage is TRBV28 and J usage is TRBJ2-1; 8 bases fit TRBD1. The CDR3 totals 16 residues. Trimming cost V 7 bases and J 4 bases; bases outside gene matches: 12. Germline V gene sequence: CDR1 MDHEN, CDR2 SYDVKM.

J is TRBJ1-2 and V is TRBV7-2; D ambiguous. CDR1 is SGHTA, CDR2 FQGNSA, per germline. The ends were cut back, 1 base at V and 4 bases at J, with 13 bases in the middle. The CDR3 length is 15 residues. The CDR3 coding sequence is TGTGCCAGCAGCTTAGGAGGCGGGAGGCCCTATGGCTACACCTTC. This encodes CASSLGGGRPYGYTF.

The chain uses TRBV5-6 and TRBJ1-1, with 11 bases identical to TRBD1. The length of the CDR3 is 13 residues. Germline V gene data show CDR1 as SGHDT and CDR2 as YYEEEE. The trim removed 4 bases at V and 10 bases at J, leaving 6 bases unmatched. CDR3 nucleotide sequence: TGTGCCAGCAGCGTGGCGGGACAGGGGGGAGCTTTCTTT. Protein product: CASSVAGQGGAFF.

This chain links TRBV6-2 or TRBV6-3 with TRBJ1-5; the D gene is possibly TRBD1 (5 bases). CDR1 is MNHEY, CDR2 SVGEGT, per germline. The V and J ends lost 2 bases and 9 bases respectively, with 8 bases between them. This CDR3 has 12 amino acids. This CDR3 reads CASSYTGLPQHF. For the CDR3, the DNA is TGTGCCAGCAGTTACACAGGCCTGCCCCAGCATTTT.

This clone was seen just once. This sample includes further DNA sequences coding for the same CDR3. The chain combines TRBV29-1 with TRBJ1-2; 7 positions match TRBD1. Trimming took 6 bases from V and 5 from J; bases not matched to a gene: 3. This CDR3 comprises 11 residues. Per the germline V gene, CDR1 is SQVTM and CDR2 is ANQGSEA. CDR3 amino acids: CSVVTGYGYTF. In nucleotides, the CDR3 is TGCAGCGTAGTGACAGGGTATGGCTACACCTTC.

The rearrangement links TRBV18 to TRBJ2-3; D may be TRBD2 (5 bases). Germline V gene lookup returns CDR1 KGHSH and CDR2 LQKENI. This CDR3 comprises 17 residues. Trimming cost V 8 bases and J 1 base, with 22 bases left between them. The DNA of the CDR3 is TGTGCCAGCGCTCCCTATAGAGGGAATGGGGGCACAGATACGCAGTATTTT. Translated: CASAPYRGNGGTDTQYF.

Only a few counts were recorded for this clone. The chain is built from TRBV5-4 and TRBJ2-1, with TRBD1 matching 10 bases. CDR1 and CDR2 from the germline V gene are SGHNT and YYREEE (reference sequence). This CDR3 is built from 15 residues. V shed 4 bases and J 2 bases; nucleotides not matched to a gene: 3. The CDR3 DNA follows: TGTGCCAGCAGCCTGGGACAGGGGACCTACAATGAGCAGTTCTTC. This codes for CASSLGQGTYNEQFF.

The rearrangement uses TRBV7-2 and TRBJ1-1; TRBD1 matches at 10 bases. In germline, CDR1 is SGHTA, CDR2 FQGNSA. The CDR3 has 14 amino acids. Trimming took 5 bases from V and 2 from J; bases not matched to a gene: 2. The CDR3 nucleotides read TGTGCCAGCAGCCCGACAGGGGGCAACACTGAAGCTTTCTTT. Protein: CASSPTGGNTEAFF.

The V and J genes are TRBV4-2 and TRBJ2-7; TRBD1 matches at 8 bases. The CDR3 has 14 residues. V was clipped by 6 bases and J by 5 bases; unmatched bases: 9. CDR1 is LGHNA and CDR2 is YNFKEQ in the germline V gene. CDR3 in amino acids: CASRRGQGGNEQYF. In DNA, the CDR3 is TGTGCCAGCAGGCGAGGACAGGGTGGTAACGAGCAGTACTTC.

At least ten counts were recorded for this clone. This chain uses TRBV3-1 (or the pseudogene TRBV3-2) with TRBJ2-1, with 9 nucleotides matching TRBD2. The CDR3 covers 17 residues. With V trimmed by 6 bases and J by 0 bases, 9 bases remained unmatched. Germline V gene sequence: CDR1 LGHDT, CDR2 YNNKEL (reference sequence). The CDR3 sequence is CASRRGGSMSSYNEQFF. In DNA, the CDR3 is TGTGCCAGCAGGCGGGGGGGATCTATGAGCTCCTACAATGAGCAGTTCTTC.

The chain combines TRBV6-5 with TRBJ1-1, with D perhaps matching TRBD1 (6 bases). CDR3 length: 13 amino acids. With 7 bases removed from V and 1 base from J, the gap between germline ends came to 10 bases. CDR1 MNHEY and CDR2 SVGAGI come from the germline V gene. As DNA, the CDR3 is TGTGCCAGCAAAAGGGGGGGGAACACTGAAGCTTTCTTT. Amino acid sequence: CASKRGGNTEAFF.

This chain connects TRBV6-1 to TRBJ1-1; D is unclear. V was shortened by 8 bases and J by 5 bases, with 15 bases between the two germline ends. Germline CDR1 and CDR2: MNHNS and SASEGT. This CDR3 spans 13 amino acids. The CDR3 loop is CASWGRTGTEAFF. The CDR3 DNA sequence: TGTGCCAGCTGGGGTCGGACGGGGACTGAAGCTTTCTTT.

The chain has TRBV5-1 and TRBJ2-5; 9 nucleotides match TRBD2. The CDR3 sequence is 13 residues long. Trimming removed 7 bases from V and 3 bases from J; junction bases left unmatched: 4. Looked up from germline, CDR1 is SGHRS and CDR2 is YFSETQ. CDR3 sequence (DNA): TGCGCCAGCGAGATAGCGGGGGAAGAGACCCAGTACTTC. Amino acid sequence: CASEIAGEETQYF. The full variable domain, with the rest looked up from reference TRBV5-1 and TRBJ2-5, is KAGVTQTPRYLIKTRGQQVTLSCSPISGHRSVSWYQQTPGQGLQFLFEYFSETQRNKGNFPGRFSGRQFSNSRSEMNVSTLELGDSALYLCASEIAGEETQYFGPGTRLLVL.

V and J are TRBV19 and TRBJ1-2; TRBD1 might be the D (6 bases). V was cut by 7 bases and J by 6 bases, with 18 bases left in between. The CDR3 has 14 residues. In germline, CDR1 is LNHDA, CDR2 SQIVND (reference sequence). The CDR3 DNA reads TGTGCCAGTACCCACCAGAGGGGGACCCATGGCTACACCTTC. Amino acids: CASTHQRGTHGYTF. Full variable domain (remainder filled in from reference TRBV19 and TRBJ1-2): DGGITQSPKYLFRKEGQNVTLSCEQNLNHDAMYWYRQDPGQGLRLIYYSQIVNDFQKGDIAEGYSVSREKKESFPLTVTSAQKNPTAFYLCASTHQRGTHGYTFGSGTRLTVV.

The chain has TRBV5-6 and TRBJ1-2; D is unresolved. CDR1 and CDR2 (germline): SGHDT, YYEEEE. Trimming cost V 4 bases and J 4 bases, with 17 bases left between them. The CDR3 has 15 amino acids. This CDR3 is CASSPNRGMGYGYTF. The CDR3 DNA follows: TGTGCCAGCAGCCCGAACCGAGGGATGGGCTATGGCTACACCTTC. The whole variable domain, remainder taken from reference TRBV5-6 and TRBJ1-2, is DAGVTQSPTHLIKTRGQQVTLRCSPKSGHDTVSWYQQALGQGPQFIFQYYEEEERQRGNFPDRFSGHQFPNYSSELNVNALLLGDSALYLCASSPNRGMGYGYTFGSGTRLTVV.

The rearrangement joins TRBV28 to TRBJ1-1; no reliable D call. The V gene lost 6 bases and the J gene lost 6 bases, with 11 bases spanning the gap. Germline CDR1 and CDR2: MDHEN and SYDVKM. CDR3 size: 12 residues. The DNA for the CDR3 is TGTGCCAGCAGCCTTCGAGGGTCTGAAGCTTTCTTT. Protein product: CASSLRGSEAFF.

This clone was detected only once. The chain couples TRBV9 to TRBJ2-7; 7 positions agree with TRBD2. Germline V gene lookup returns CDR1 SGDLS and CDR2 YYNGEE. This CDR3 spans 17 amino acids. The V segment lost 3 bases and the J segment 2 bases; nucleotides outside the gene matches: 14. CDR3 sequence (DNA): TGTGCCAGCAGCGCCGGGGTGGCTAGCGGACTTCCCTACGAGCAGTACTTC. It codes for CASSAGVASGLPYEQYF.

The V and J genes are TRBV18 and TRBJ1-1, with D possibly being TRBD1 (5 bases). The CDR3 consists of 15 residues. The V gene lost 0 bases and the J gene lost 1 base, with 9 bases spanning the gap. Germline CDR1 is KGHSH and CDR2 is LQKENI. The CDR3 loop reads CASSPPRVRNTEAFF. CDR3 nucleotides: TGTGCCAGCTCACCACCCAGGGTAAGGAACACTGAAGCTTTCTTT.

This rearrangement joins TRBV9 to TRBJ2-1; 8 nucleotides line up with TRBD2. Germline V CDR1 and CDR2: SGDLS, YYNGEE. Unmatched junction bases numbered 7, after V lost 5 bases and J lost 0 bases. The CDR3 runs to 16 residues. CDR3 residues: CASSPTSGSSYNEQFF. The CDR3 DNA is TGTGCCAGCAGTCCCACCAGCGGGAGCTCCTACAATGAGCAGTTCTTC.

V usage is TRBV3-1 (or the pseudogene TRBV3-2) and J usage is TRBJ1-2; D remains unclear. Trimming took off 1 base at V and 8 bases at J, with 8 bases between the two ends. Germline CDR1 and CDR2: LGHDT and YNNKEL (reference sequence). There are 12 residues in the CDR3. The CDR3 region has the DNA TGTGCCAGCAGCCAAGTTCCGGTGGGCTACACCTTC. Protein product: CASSQVPVGYTF.

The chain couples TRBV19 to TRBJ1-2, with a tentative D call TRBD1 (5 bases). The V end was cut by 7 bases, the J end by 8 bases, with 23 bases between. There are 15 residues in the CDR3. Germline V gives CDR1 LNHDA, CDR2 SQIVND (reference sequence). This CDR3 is CASTIGVGGFYGYTF. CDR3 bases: TGTGCCAGTACCATAGGGGTAGGAGGGTTTTACGGCTACACCTTC.

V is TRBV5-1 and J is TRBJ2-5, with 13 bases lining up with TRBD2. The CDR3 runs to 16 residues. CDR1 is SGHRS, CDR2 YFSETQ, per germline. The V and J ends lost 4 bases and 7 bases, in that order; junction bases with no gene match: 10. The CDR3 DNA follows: TGCGCCAGCAGCCCCGGACTAGCGGGAGATCATGGGACCCAGTACTTC. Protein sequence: CASSPGLAGDHGTQYF.

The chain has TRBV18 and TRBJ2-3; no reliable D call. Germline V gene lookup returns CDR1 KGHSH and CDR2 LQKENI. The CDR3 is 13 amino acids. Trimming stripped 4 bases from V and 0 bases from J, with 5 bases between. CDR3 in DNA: TGTGCCAGCTCACTCTTTAGCACAGATACGCAGTATTTT. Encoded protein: CASSLFSTDTQYF. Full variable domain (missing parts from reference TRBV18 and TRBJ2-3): NAGVMQNPRHLVRRRGQEARLRCSPMKGHSHVYWYRQLPEEGLKFMVYLQKENIIDESGMPKERFSAEFPKEGPSILRIQQVVRGDSAAYFCASSLFSTDTQYFGPGTRLTVL.

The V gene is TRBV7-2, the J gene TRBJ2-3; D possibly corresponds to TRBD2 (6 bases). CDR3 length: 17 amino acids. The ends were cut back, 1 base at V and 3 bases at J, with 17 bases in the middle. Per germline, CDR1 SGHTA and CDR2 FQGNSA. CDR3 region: CASSLVGTWGPTDTQYF. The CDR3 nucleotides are TGTGCCAGCAGCTTAGTAGGGACTTGGGGCCCTACAGATACGCAGTATTTT.

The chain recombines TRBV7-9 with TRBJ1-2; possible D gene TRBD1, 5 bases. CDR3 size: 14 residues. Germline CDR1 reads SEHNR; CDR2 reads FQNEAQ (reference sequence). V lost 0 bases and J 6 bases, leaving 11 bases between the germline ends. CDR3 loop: CASSLAGGEDGYTF. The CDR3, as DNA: TGTGCCAGCAGCTTAGCGGGGGGGGAGGATGGCTACACCTTC.

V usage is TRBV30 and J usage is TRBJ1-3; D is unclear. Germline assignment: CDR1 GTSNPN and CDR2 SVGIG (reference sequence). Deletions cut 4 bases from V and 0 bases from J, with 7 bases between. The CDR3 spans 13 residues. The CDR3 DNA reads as TGTGCCTGGACCCGGTCCTCTGGAAACACCATATATTTT. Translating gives CAWTRSSGNTIYF.

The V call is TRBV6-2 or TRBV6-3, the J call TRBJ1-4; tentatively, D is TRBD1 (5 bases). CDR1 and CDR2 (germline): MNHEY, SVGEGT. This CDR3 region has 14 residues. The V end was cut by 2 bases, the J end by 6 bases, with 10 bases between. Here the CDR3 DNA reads TGTGCCAGCAGTTACAGGGGCGGGGATGAAAAACTGTTTTTT. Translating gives CASSYRGGDEKLFF.